These T cell receptor beta chains were read from a single sample in a study of CD8 T cells in ankylosing spondylitis. One entry per CDR3 protein, called by TCRdb with MiXCR from the 5' RACE reads. The table has roughly 200,000 distinct CDR3 sequences, 9.5% to 15% seen once; the top ten hold more than 15%. The specimen sequenced was blood, either unsorted or a sorted T cell fraction (not recorded which). Source of these receptors: a male donor with ankylosing spondylitis or in good health (not recorded which). The CDR3 runs from the conserved cysteine through the conserved F or W. A D gene is named only where the DNA matches it firmly. Rows give clone size only sometimes, using once, few, many, or a class for an expanded clone.

few,-,16,TRBJ1-2,TRBV4-1,CASSPPGQYRNYGYTF,TGCGCCAGCAGCCCCCCCGGACAGTACCGGAATTATGGCTACACCTTC
-,TRBD2,12,TRBJ2-7,TRBV20-1,CSPAGFGYEQYF,TGCAGTCCAGCGGGGTTCGGGTACGAGCAGTACTTC
many,-,13,TRBJ2-7,TRBV12-3/TRBV12-4,CASSPTVTYEQYF,TGTGCCAGCAGCCCAACAGTCACCTACGAGCAGTACTTC
-,TRBD2,16,TRBJ2-3,TRBV7-9,CASSSRLAGSSDTQYF,TGTGCCAGCAGCTCCAGACTAGCGGGATCATCAGATACGCAGTATTTT
-,-,15,TRBJ2-6,TRBV9,CASSPISAGANVLTF,TGTGCCAGCAGCCCGATAAGCGCCGGGGCCAACGTCCTGACTTTC
many,-,15,TRBJ1-2,TRBV7-9,CASSQWDVPNYGYTF,TGTGCCAGCAGCCAATGGGACGTCCCAAACTATGGCTACACCTTC
-,-,14,TRBJ2-2,TRBV5-5,CASSPEGNTGELFF,TGTGCCAGCAGCCCGGAGGGGAACACCGGGGAGCTGTTTTTT
-,TRBD1,14,TRBJ2-3,TRBV10-3,CAISEITGGNTQYF,TGTGCCATCAGCGAAATTACAGGGGGCAATACGCAGTATTTT
many,-,11,TRBJ2-1,TRBV29-1,CSAATSSEQFF,TGCAGCGCTGCGACCAGTTCTGAGCAGTTCTTC
-,-,14,TRBJ1-2,TRBV14,CASSRRSDHYGYTF,TGTGCCAGCAGCCGTAGGAGCGACCACTATGGCTACACCTTC
-,-,17,TRBJ2-5,TRBV6-1,CASSALQREWLGETQYF,TGTGCCAGCAGTGCTTTACAAAGGGAATGGCTGGGGGAGACCCAGTACTTC
-,-,16,TRBJ2-2,TRBV5-4,CASGQGLALNTGELFF,TGTGCCAGCGGCCAGGGACTGGCCTTGAACACCGGGGAGCTGTTTTTT
many,-,11,TRBJ1-1,TRBV5-1,CASVASSEAFF,TGCGCCAGCGTGGCGAGCTCAGAAGCTTTCTTT
few,-,10,TRBJ1-1,TRBV29-1,CSVKVTEAFF,TGCAGCGTTAAGGTAACTGAAGCTTTCTTT
-,-,18,TRBJ2-3,TRBV6-5,CASSYFYDRGNYTDTQYF,TGTGCCAGCAGTTACTTCTACGATCGCGGGAACTATACAGATACGCAGTATTTT
-,TRBD1,13,TRBJ1-2,TRBV20-1,CSATTGEGYGYTF,TGCAGTGCTACGACAGGGGAGGGCTATGGCTACACCTTC
many,-,11,TRBJ2-7,TRBV15,CATSTFDEQYF,TGTGCCACCAGCACCTTCGACGAGCAGTACTTC
many,-,15,TRBJ1-1,TRBV4-1,CASSQASGRKTEAFF,TGCGCCAGCAGCCAAGCCTCGGGGAGGAAGACTGAAGCTTTCTTT
-,-,14,TRBJ2-1,TRBV4-1,CASSQVLGPREQFF,TGCGCCAGCAGCCAAGTATTGGGGCCTCGAGAGCAGTTCTTC
-,-,12,TRBJ2-5,TRBV14,CASSYGPGTQYF,TGTGCCAGCAGCTATGGCCCAGGGACCCAGTACTTC
few,-,15,TRBJ2-1,TRBV6-5,CASSYFNSGIDEQFF,TGTGCCAGCAGTTACTTCAATTCAGGGATTGATGAGCAGTTCTTC
once,TRBD2,14,TRBJ2-7,TRBV5-4,CASSWGAGLAEQYF,TGTGCCAGCAGCTGGGGGGCGGGACTAGCTGAGCAGTACTTC
-,-,13,TRBJ1-2,TRBV7-9,CASSPEGQGGYTF,TGTGCCAGCAGCCCCGAGGGGCAGGGCGGCTACACCTTC
once,TRBD2,15,TRBJ2-1,TRBV19,CASSITPSGSVEQFF,TGTGCCAGTAGTATTACCCCTAGCGGGAGTGTTGAGCAGTTCTTC
-,-,12,TRBJ1-5,TRBV12-3/TRBV12-4,CASTVGGRTQHF,TGTGCCAGCACCGTCGGGGGCAGAACCCAGCATTTT
-,-,13,TRBJ2-7,TRBV7-9,CASSSGHSYEQYF,TGTGCCAGCAGCTCGGGACATTCCTACGAGCAGTACTTC
few,-,15,TRBJ1-5,TRBV12-3/TRBV12-4,CASSSHMSSNQPQHF,TGTGCCAGCAGTTCACACATGTCCAGCAATCAGCCCCAGCATTTT
once,TRBD1,23,TRBJ2-2,TRBV2,CASSGRRLHRDRGRITNTGELFF,TGTGCCAGCAGTGGGAGAAGACTACACCGGGACAGGGGGCGGATAACGAACACCGGGGAGCTGTTTTTT
many,-,15,TRBJ2-1,TRBV15,CATSSERGPYNEQFF,TGTGCCACCAGCTCTGAAAGGGGCCCCTACAATGAGCAGTTCTTC
few,-,12,TRBJ1-2,TRBV24-1,CATSDSTEGYTF,TGTGCCACCAGTGATTCGACGGAGGGCTACACCTTC
few,-,13,TRBJ2-7,TRBV30,CAWSPGTGYEQYF,TGTGCCTGGAGTCCAGGGACGGGTTACGAGCAGTACTTC
-,TRBD2,14,TRBJ2-1,TRBV12-5,CASGLIGGYNEQFF,TGTGCTAGTGGTCTCATCGGGGGGTACAATGAGCAGTTCTTC
few,TRBD1,16,TRBJ2-7,TRBV5-1,CASSPGTGDSSYEQYF,TGCGCCAGCAGCCCCGGGACAGGGGACAGCTCCTACGAGCAGTACTTC
-,-,12,TRBJ1-1,TRBV27,CASSSANTEAFF,TGTGCCAGCAGTTCAGCCAACACTGAAGCTTTCTTT
many,-,15,TRBJ2-1,TRBV12-3/TRBV12-4,CASSLGSVAYNEQFF,TGTGCCAGCAGTTTAGGGTCAGTCGCCTACAATGAGCAGTTCTTC
-,-,11,TRBJ2-2,TRBV27,CAAGDTGELFF,TGTGCCGCAGGGGACACCGGGGAGCTGTTTTTT
once,TRBD1,17,TRBJ2-2,TRBV7-9,CASSLGYRGLVTGELFF,TGTGCCAGCAGCTTAGGATACAGGGGGCTGGTCACCGGGGAGCTGTTTTTT
-,TRBD2,16,TRBJ2-4,TRBV5-6,CASSLGSGVAKNIQYF,TGTGCCAGCAGCTTGGGCAGCGGGGTCGCCAAAAACATTCAGTACTTC
-,TRBD2,17,TRBJ2-3,TRBV20-1,CSAREVEVAGPADTQYF,TGCAGTGCTAGAGAGGTAGAGGTAGCGGGACCGGCAGATACGCAGTATTTT
few,TRBD1,13,TRBJ2-7,TRBV29-1,CSVGDREASEQYF,TGCAGCGTTGGGGACAGGGAGGCTAGCGAGCAGTACTTC
few,-,13,TRBJ2-7,TRBV6-1,CASRGPSSYEQYF,TGTGCCAGCAGAGGACCCAGCTCCTACGAGCAGTACTTC
-,-,13,TRBJ1-1,TRBV10-2,CASRTDLNTEAFF,TGCGCCAGCAGGACGGATTTGAACACTGAAGCTTTCTTT
few,-,14,TRBJ2-7,TRBV29-1,CSVERPGGTYEQYF,TGCAGCGTTGAAAGGCCAGGGGGGACCTACGAGCAGTACTTC
few,TRBD2,16,TRBJ2-3,TRBV9,CASSVDASGTTDTQYF,TGTGCCAGCAGCGTAGACGCTAGCGGGACCACAGATACGCAGTATTTT
few,TRBD1,15,TRBJ2-4,TRBV4-1,CASSLRDSFKNIQYF,TGCGCCAGCAGCCTCAGGGACAGCTTCAAAAACATTCAGTACTTC
-,-,13,TRBJ2-5,TRBV12-3/TRBV12-4,CASNHSPQETQYF,TGTGCCAGCAACCACTCTCCACAAGAGACCCAGTACTTC